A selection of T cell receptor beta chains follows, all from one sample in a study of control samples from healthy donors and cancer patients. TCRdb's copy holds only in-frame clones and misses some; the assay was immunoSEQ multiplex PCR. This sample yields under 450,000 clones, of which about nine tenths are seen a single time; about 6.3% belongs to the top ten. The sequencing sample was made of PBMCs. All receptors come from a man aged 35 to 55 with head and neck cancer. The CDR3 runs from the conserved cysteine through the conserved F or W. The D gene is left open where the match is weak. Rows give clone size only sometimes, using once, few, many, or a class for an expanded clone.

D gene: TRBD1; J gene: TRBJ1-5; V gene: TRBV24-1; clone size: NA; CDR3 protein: CATSRGQGRDQPQHF; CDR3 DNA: TGTGCCACCAGTAGAGGACAGGGTAGGGATCAGCCCCAGCATTTT
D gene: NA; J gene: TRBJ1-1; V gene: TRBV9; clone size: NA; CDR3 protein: CASSVSPGQNTEAFF; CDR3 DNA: TGTGCCAGCAGCGTATCCCCGGGACAGAACACTGAAGCTTTCTTT
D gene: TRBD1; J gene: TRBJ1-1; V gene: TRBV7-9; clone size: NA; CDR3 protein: CASSADRGGTEAFF; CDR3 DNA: TGTGCCAGCAGCGCGGACAGGGGCGGCACTGAAGCTTTCTTT
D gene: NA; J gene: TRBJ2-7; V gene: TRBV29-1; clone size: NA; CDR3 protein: CSVSGWASSYEQYF; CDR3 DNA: TGCAGCGTCTCCGGTTGGGCCAGCTCCTACGAGCAGTACTTC
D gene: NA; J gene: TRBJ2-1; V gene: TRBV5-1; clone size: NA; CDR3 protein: CASSLTGTVSYNEQFF; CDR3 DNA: TGCGCCAGCAGCCTCACCGGGACCGTCTCCTACAATGAGCAGTTCTTC
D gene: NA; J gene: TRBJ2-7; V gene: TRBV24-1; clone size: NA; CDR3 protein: CATSDFLGAEQYF; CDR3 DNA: TGTGCCACCAGTGATTTTCTAGGGGCTGAGCAGTACTTC
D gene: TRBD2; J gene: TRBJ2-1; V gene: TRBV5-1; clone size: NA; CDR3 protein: CASSLYPTGTSGRKNEQFF; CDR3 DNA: TGCGCCAGCAGTCTCTACCCGACCGGGACTAGCGGGAGGAAAAATGAGCAGTTCTTC
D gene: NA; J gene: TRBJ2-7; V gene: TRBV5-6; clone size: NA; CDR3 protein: CASSHNYEQYF; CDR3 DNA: TGTGCCAGCAGCCACAACTACGAGCAGTACTTC
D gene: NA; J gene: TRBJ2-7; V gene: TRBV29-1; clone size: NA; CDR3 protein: CSVEVGSGSYEQYF; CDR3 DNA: TGCAGCGTTGAGGTGGGGTCCGGGTCCTACGAGCAGTACTTC
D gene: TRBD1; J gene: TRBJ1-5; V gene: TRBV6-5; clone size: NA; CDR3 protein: CASRQGGQPQHF; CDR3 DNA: TGTGCCAGCCGACAGGGTGGGCAGCCCCAGCATTTT
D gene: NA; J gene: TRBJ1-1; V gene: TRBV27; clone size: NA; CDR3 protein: CASSLSRGTQTEAFF; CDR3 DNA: TGTGCCAGCAGTTTATCTCGGGGGACCCAGACTGAAGCTTTCTTT
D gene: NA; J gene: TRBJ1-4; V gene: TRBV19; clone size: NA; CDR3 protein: CASSIERSTNEKLFF; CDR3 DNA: TGTGCCAGTAGTATAGAGCGATCAACTAATGAAAAACTGTTTTTT
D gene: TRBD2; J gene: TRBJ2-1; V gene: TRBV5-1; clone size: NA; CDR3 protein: CASSRLRTGGPVHEQFF; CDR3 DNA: TGCGCCAGCAGCCGGTTGCGGACGGGAGGGCCTGTACATGAGCAGTTCTTC
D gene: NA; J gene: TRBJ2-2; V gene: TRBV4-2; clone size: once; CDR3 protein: CASSPFTYRDTGELFF; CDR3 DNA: TGTGCCAGCAGCCCTTTCACCTACAGGGACACCGGGGAGCTGTTTTTT
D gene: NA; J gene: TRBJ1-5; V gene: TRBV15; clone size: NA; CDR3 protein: CATSRTLGQLNQPQHF; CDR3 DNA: TGTGCCACCAGCAGGACGCTCGGACAGCTCAATCAGCCCCAGCATTTT
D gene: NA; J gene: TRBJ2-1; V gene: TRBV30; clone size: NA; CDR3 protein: CAWSPGNEQFF; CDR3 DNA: TGTGCCTGGAGTCCCGGCAATGAGCAGTTCTTC
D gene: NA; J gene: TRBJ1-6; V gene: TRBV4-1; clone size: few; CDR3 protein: CASSQEGYPVSSYNSPLHF; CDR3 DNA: TGCGCCAGCAGCCAAGAAGGGTACCCGGTGAGCTCCTATAATTCACCCCTCCACTTT
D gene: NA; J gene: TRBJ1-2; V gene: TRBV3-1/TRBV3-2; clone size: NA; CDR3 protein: CASRRSNLGYTF; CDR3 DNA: TGTGCCAGCAGAAGGTCCAATCTTGGCTACACCTTC
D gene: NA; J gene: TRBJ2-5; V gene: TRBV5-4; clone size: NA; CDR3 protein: CASTPGQGGRQETQYF; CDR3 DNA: TGTGCCAGCACGCCGGGGCAGGGGGGGCGGCAAGAGACCCAGTACTTC
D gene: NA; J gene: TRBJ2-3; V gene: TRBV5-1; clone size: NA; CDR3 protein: CASNGDTQYF; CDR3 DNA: TGCGCCAGCAATGGGGATACGCAGTATTTT
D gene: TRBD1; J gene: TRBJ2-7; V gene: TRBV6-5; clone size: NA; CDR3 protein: CASSPTGGHTYEQYF; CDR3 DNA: TGTGCCAGCAGTCCGACAGGGGGACACACCTACGAGCAGTACTTC
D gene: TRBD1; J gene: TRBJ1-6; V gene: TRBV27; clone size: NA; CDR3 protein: CASSSSPTGRNSPLHF; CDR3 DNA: TGTGCCAGCAGTTCATCGCCGACAGGGCGCAATTCACCCCTCCACTTT
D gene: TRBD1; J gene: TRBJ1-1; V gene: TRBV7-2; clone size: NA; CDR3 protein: CASRQGGWDTEAFF; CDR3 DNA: TGTGCCAGCAGACAGGGGGGCTGGGACACTGAAGCTTTCTTT
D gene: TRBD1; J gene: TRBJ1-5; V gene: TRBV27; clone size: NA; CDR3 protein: CASSSRDRVGQPQHF; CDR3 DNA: TGTGCCAGCAGTAGCCGGGACAGGGTCGGCCAGCCCCAGCATTTT
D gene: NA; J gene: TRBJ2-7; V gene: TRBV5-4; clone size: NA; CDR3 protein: CASSSGVPYEQYF; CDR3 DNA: TGTGCCAGCAGCTCCGGGGTCCCCTACGAGCAGTACTTC
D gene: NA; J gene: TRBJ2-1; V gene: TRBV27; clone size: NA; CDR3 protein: CASSLSGAEQFF; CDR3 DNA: TGTGCCAGCAGTTTATCAGGTGCTGAGCAGTTCTTC